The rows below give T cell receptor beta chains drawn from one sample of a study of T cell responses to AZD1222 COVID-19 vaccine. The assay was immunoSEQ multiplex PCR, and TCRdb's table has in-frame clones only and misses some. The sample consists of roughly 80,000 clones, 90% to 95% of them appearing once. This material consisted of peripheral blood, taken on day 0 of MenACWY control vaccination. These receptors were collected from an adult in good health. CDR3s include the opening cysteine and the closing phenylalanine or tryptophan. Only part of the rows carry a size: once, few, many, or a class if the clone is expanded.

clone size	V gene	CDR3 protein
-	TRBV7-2	CATYKGSSNTEAFF
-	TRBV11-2	CASSFGLSLTDTQYF
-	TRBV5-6	CASSPRVDRDIGGYTF
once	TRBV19	CASSIGRSLQGEPQHF
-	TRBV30	CAWSSGTSEKLFF
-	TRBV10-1	CASSEAYGYTF
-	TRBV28	CASGNRRDGQPQHF
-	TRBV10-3	CAISRGGNQPQHF
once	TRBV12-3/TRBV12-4	CASSPPGVKLFF
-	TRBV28	CASSSWSDRDGYTF
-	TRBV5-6	CASSLGPGYEQYF
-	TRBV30	CAWSFGDLGGYTF
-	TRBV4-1	CASSLPGQGVMNTEAFF
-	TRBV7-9	CASRRDSGGEAFF
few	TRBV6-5	CASSYGLNNEQFF
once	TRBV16	CASSGQENTEAFF
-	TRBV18	CASSPETGSGLSNTGELFF
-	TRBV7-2	CASSLWTGTDTQYF
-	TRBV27	CASSTPAGTNEAFF
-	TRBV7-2	CASSLDGSVSYNEQFF
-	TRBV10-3	CATQRPGTDSYEQYF
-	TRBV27	CASSPDRETQYF
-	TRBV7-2	CASSLALTALTQYTLTDTQYF
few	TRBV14	CASSPRGGADEKLFF
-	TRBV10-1	CASSGLADDNEQFF
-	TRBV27	CASTPPTSGSYNEQFF
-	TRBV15	CATSSQGQGIQPQHF
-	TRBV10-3	CAISGGETAGGELFF
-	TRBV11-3	CASSSGPGDEQYF
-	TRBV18	CASSPGTGGFEDEQYF
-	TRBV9	CASSAWTGGDTQYF
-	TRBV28	CASSLVVTYEQYF